This paragraph reports one T cell receptor beta chain. These data come from a study of cytomegalovirus exposure and HLA in healthy donors. Assay used: immunoSEQ multiplex PCR; TCRdb lists only in-frame clones, some missing. The data show 150,000 to 200,000 clones, 86% seen once. The sample taken for sequencing was PBMCs. The TCR was taken from a woman aged 18 to 35 in good health and CMV-seronegative.

The CDR3 here is CASSIQGRNEKLFF. For the CDR3, the DNA is TGTGCCAGCAGTATCCAGGGGCGGAATGAAAAACTGTTTTTT. The rearrangement uses TRBV2 and TRBJ1-4, with D tentatively TRBD1 (6 bases). Trimming removed 5 bases at V and 5 bases at J, with 12 bases between. There are 14 residues in the CDR3. Per germline, CDR1 SNHLY and CDR2 FYNNEI.